A selection of T cell receptor beta chains follows, all from one sample in a study of spatial heterogeneity in lung cancer. TCRdb re-analysed the 5' RACE reads in MiXCR, keeping a single row per CDR3 protein. The sample has 40,000 to 45,000 distinct CDR3 sequences, around 7% seen once. Sequenced material: PBMCs, taken at surgery. All receptors come from a female donor with early-stage non-small cell lung cancer. Both conserved end residues are part of each CDR3. Each record gives: V gene, D gene, J gene, clone size, CDR3 protein, CDR3 DNA. A D gene is named only where the DNA matches it firmly. Part of the rows lack a size; the others show once, few, many or a class for expanded clones.

>TRBV18|-|TRBJ1-1|-
CASSPVSENTEAFF
TGTGCCAGCTCACCTGTATCAGAGAACACTGAAGCTTTCTTT
>TRBV5-5|-|TRBJ1-3|-
CASSPYMDSGNTIYF
TGTGCCAGCAGCCCTTATATGGACTCTGGAAACACCATATATTTT
>TRBV20-1|TRBD2|TRBJ2-7|-
CSVKRTSGGYEQYF
TGCAGTGTGAAACGGACTAGCGGGGGTTACGAGCAGTACTTC
>TRBV24-1|TRBD2|TRBJ2-3|many
CATSDPFGGATDTQYF
TGTGCCACCAGTGATCCTTTCGGGGGGGCCACAGATACGCAGTATTTT
>TRBV12-5|-|TRBJ1-5|many
CASGLRSQLNQPQHF
TGTGCTAGTGGTTTGAGAAGCCAGCTCAATCAGCCCCAGCATTTT
>TRBV3-1|-|TRBJ2-5|-
CATRSGGGLIETQYF
TGTGCCACCAGATCCGGGGGCGGTTTGATAGAGACCCAGTACTTC
>TRBV9|TRBD2|TRBJ2-5|many
CASSDTAGAQETQYF
TGTGCCAGCTCGGATACAGCGGGGGCCCAAGAGACCCAGTACTTC
>TRBV2|-|TRBJ2-2|many
CASSRSGELFF
TGTGCCAGCAGTCGGTCCGGGGAGCTGTTTTTT
>TRBV6-6|-|TRBJ2-7|-
CASSRGQNYEQYF
TGTGCCAGCAGTCGGGGACAAAACTACGAGCAGTACTTC
>TRBV27|-|TRBJ2-2|many
CASSSHSGQGGELFF
TGTGCCAGCAGTTCTCACTCGGGACAAGGGGGGGAGCTGTTTTTT
>TRBV28|-|TRBJ2-3|-
CASSPYTDTQYF
TGTGCCAGCAGCCCATACACAGATACGCAGTATTTT
>TRBV6-1|-|TRBJ2-3|few
CASSGELSTDTQYF
TGTGCCAGCAGTGGGGAGCTCAGCACAGATACGCAGTATTTT
>TRBV5-1|-|TRBJ2-3|many
CASSSIPTTSDTQYF
TGCGCCAGCAGCTCGATTCCTACCACCTCAGATACGCAGTATTTT